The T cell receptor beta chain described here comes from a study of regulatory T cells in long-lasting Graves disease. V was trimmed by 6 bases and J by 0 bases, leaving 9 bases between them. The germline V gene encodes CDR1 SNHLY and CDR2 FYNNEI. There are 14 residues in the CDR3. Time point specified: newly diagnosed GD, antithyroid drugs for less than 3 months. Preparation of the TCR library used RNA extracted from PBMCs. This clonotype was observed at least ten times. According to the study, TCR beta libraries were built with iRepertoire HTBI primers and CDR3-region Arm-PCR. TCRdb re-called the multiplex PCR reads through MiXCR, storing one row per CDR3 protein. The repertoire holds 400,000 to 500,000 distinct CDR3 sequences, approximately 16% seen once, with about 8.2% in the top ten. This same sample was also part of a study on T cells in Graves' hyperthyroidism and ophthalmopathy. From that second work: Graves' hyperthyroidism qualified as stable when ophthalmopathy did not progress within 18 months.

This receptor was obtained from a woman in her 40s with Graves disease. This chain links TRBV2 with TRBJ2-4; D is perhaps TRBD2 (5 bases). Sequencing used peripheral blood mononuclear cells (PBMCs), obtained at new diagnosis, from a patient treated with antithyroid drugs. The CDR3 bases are TGTGCCAGCAGGCCCGGGATAGCCAAAAACATTCAGTACTTC. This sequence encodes CASRPGIAKNIQYF.